The 28 T cell receptor beta chains presented below share a single source sample, sequenced in a study of T cells in Graves' hyperthyroidism and ophthalmopathy. The TCR beta CDR3 regions underwent amplification using RNA transcripts as the source. Researchers ran a first-round RT-PCR on the TCR CDR3 using the HTBI primer set. TCRdb re-called the multiplex PCR reads with MiXCR, one entry per CDR3 protein. The sample lists 490,000 or so distinct CDR3 sequences, roughly 23% occurring once. Sequencing used blood. The origin of the receptors is a woman in her 70s with Graves' ophthalmopathy.

This clonotype appeared a few times. V is TRBV5-1 and J is TRBJ2-3, with TRBD1 matching over 7 bases. CDR1 is SGHRS, CDR2 YFSETQ, per germline. The CDR3 is 15 residues long. J gave up 0 bases and V 4 bases, and 5 bases lay outside the gene matches. DNA for the CDR3: TGCGCCAGCAGCACAGGGGTTTCTAGCACAGATACGCAGTATTTT. It encodes CASSTGVSSTDTQYF.

At least ten counts were recorded for this clonotype. The gene calls are TRBV10-3 and TRBJ2-1; 11 bases are shared with TRBD2. The junction had 4 bases not matched to a gene; V was cut back by 6 bases and J by 3 bases. The germline V gene has CDR1 ENHRY and CDR2 SYGVKD. The length of the CDR3 is 15 residues. DNA for the CDR3: TGTGCCATCAGAGAGGGGACTAGCGGCTACAATGAGCAGTTCTTC. Amino acids: CAIREGTSGYNEQFF.

There are a few counts of this clonotype. V and J are TRBV6-2 or TRBV6-3 and TRBJ1-3; D ambiguous. Germline CDR1 MNHEY, CDR2 SVGEGT. This CDR3 contains 14 residues. Deletions cut 8 bases from V and 0 bases from J, with 11 bases between. CDR3 amino acids: CASLGLDSGNTIYF. CDR3 in DNA: TGTGCCAGCCTCGGGCTAGACTCTGGAAACACCATATATTTT.

The sample holds a few counts of this clonotype. CDR3 coding DNA: TGTGCCAGCAGCTTCGCGGGAGGGCCGGGCGAGCAGTACTTC. Protein sequence: CASSFAGGPGEQYF. The V and J genes are TRBV7-2 and TRBJ2-7, with TRBD2 matching over 9 bases. The germline gives CDR1 SGHTA, CDR2 FQGNSA. The CDR3 has 14 residues. The J segment lost 6 bases and the V segment lost 3 bases, leaving 6 bases of the junction unmatched.

This chain joins TRBV7-2 and TRBJ1-4; possible D gene TRBD1, 5 bases. The V end was cut by 1 base, the J end by 5 bases, with 8 bases between. Germline values: CDR1 SGHTA, CDR2 FQGNSA. The CDR3 is 14 amino acids. CDR3 nucleotide sequence: TGTGCCAGCAGCTTAGACTGGGGGAATGAAAAACTGTTTTTT. Its protein is CASSLDWGNEKLFF.

The sample holds a few counts of this clonotype. The chain joins TRBV18 to TRBJ1-3; D unclear. CDR3 length: 16 residues. Germline V CDR1 and CDR2: KGHSH, LQKENI. Trimming stripped 4 bases from V and 0 bases from J, with 13 bases between. Here the CDR3 reads CASSRNPLYSGNTIYF. The CDR3 nucleotides are TGTGCCAGCTCACGAAACCCCCTCTACTCTGGAAACACCATATATTTT.

In this sample, this clonotype turned up a few times. The CDR3 reads CASSSGLAEQYF. The CDR3 DNA reads TGTGCCAGCAGTAGCGGACTAGCCGAGCAGTACTTC. The V call is TRBV6-2 or TRBV6-3, the J call TRBJ2-7; 8 bases agree with TRBD2. V was clipped by 5 bases and J by 6 bases; unmatched bases: 3. CDR1 and CDR2 (germline): MNHEY, SVGEGT. This CDR3 contains 12 residues.

This clonotype was detected ten times or more. The chain couples TRBV28 to TRBJ1-5; no definite D call. The CDR3 length is 17 residues. Germline assignment: CDR1 MDHEN and CDR2 SYDVKM. Trimming pared 6 bases from V and 7 bases from J, leaving 25 bases between. For the CDR3, the DNA is TGTGCCAGCAGCCGACTCGACGGTCAGACGCGTGGGCAGCCCCAGCATTTT. Translating gives CASSRLDGQTRGQPQHF.

The chain has TRBV20-1 and TRBJ2-1, with TRBD2 matching over 10 bases. Trimming removed 6 bases from V and 5 bases from J; junction bases left unmatched: 10. Per germline, CDR1 DFQATT and CDR2 SNEGSKA (reference sequence). This CDR3 has 15 residues. CDR3 loop: CSADSGTSVNNEQFF. The CDR3 region has the DNA TGCAGTGCGGACTCCGGGACTAGCGTGAACAATGAGCAGTTCTTC.

This clonotype occurred a few times. This rearrangement joins TRBV2 to TRBJ2-1; 8 bases are shared with TRBD2. The CDR3 has 16 amino acids. V lost 5 bases, J lost 8 bases, and 14 bases stayed unmatched. CDR1 and CDR2 (germline): SNHLY, FYNNEI. CDR3: CASSSFPGSGRYEQFF. For the CDR3, the DNA is TGTGCCAGCAGTTCCTTCCCTGGGAGCGGGAGATATGAGCAGTTCTTC.

This clonotype showed up many times. V usage is TRBV2 and J usage is TRBJ1-1; D is ambiguous. CDR3 length equals 13 residues. Germline V gene lookup returns CDR1 SNHLY and CDR2 FYNNEI. V was trimmed by 5 bases and J by 7 bases, leaving 14 bases between them. The CDR3 sequence: CASSPPPRVEAFF. The DNA of the CDR3 is TGTGCCAGCAGTCCTCCTCCAAGGGTTGAAGCTTTCTTT.

This clonotype was observed many times. The chain couples TRBV3-1 to TRBJ1-1; TRBD1 matches 7 bases. V gave up 4 bases and J gave up 5 bases; unmatched junction bases: 4. The CDR3 loop spans 13 amino acids. Germline-derived CDR1 and CDR2 are LGHDT and YNNKEL (reference sequence). CDR3 in amino acids: CASSLTTGTEAFF. The CDR3 DNA reads as TGTGCCAGCAGCCTCACGACAGGGACTGAAGCTTTCTTT.

CDR3 DNA sequence: TGTGCCAGCTCACCCAGGGGTGAACCCTACGAGCAGTACTTC. It translates to CASSPRGEPYEQYF. The rearrangement joins TRBV18 to TRBJ2-7; possible D gene TRBD1, 6 bases. CDR1 is KGHSH and CDR2 is LQKENI in the germline V gene. Between the trimmed V and J ends, which lost 3 bases and 2 bases, there was a span of 11 bases. The CDR3 contains 14 residues.

V gene TRBV19 combines with J gene TRBJ2-5; D possibly uses TRBD1 or TRBD2 (5 bases each). The germline gives CDR1 LNHDA, CDR2 SQIVND (reference sequence). Trimming took off 3 bases at V and 6 bases at J, with 17 bases between the two ends. This CDR3 contains 15 residues. In nucleotides, the CDR3 is TGTGCCAGTAGTATCGAGGGGTTTGGAGAAAAGACCCAGTACTTC. Amino acids: CASSIEGFGEKTQYF.

The genes are TRBV6-1 and TRBJ2-2, with 7 positions matching TRBD1. The CDR3 runs 13 residues. Germline loops: CDR1 MNHNS, CDR2 SASEGT. Trimming took 6 bases from V and 7 from J; bases not matched to a gene: 5. CDR3 residues: CASRRGQNGELFF. The CDR3 bases are TGTGCCAGCAGGAGGGGGCAGAACGGGGAGCTGTTTTTT.

This clonotype was counted only a few times. The chain employs TRBV19 and TRBJ1-1, with D perhaps TRBD1 (6 bases). There are 13 residues in the CDR3. The V gene lost 5 bases and the J gene lost 1 base, with 8 bases spanning the gap. Germline V gene lookup returns CDR1 LNHDA and CDR2 SQIVND (reference sequence). The CDR3 nucleotides are TGTGCCAGTAGTGACAGGAGGAACACTGAAGCTTTCTTT. Translation gives CASSDRRNTEAFF.

This clonotype was counted a few times. This sequence joins TRBV7-6 and TRBJ2-1, with 7 bases fitting TRBD1. Germline CDR1 is SGHVS and CDR2 is FNYEAQ. V lost 5 bases, J lost 6 bases, and 7 bases stayed unmatched. CDR3 length: 14 residues. The CDR3 protein is CASSPRTGSNEQFF. The CDR3 coding sequence is TGTGCCAGCAGCCCGCGGACAGGATCCAATGAGCAGTTCTTC.

The rearrangement joins TRBV19 to TRBJ2-1, with TRBD2 matching over 7 bases. The length of the CDR3 is 16 residues. Per the germline V gene, CDR1 is LNHDA and CDR2 is SQIVND (reference sequence). V lost 2 bases to trimming and J lost 8 bases; unmatched junction nucleotides: 12. CDR3: CASSILRGEGRDEQFF. For the CDR3, the DNA is TGTGCCAGTAGTATACTGCGCGGGGAGGGGAGGGATGAGCAGTTCTTC.

The chain is built from TRBV20-1 and TRBJ2-7; D possibly corresponds to TRBD2 (5 bases). V shed 5 bases and J shed 3 bases, with 11 bases lying between them. This CDR3 is 12 amino acids long. The germline V gene encodes CDR1 DFQATT and CDR2 SNEGSKA (reference sequence). CDR3 amino acids: CSAEEGRYEQYF. Here the CDR3 DNA reads TGCAGTGCTGAAGAGGGTCGCTACGAGCAGTACTTC.

The J gene is TRBJ1-6, the V gene TRBV28; D is perhaps TRBD1 (5 bases). Per germline, CDR1 MDHEN and CDR2 SYDVKM. V lost 5 bases to trimming and J lost 8 bases, with 16 bases between them. There are 15 residues in the CDR3. The CDR3 sequence: CASSPREGYDSPLHF. CDR3 coding DNA: TGTGCCAGCAGTCCTAGGGAGGGGTATGATTCACCCCTCCACTTT.

The V gene is TRBV20-1, the J gene TRBJ2-3, with D possibly called TRBD1 or TRBD2 (5 bases each). V was cut by 4 bases and J by 3 bases, with 14 bases left in between. The V gene's germline CDR1 is DFQATT and CDR2 SNEGSKA (reference sequence). The CDR3 sequence is 14 residues long. Written as DNA, the CDR3 is TGCAGTGCTAAGGTCTCGTGGGGGACAGATACGCAGTATTTT. It codes for CSAKVSWGTDTQYF.

This clonotype was detected many times. The V gene is TRBV12-3 or TRBV12-4, the J gene TRBJ2-1; D uncertain. This CDR3 has 17 amino acids. The V end lost 5 bases, the J end lost 5 bases, and 22 bases lay between the germline ends. The CDR3 nucleotides are TGTGCCAGCAGTCCTTTGGGCCGTAGGATCCTTAACAATGAGCAGTTCTTC. It translates to CASSPLGRRILNNEQFF.

DNA of the CDR3: TGTGCCAGCAGTCCTGCCCCGGGAGGATTAGAGACCCAGTACTTC. This gives the protein CASSPAPGGLETQYF. The genes are TRBV6-1 and TRBJ2-5, with 7 bases fitting TRBD2. V was clipped by 5 bases and J by 4 bases; unmatched bases: 10. The CDR3 length is 15 residues. Germline assignment: CDR1 MNHNS and CDR2 SASEGT.

This clonotype was observed at least ten times. CDR3 DNA: TGTGCCAGCAGCTCTAGCGGGAGGGCCACCGAGCAGTACTTC. As protein: CASSSSGRATEQYF. This sequence joins TRBV7-3 and TRBJ2-7; 12 nucleotides line up with TRBD2. This CDR3 region has 14 residues. V dropped 4 bases and J dropped 6; count of bases not matched to a gene: 4. Germline V gives CDR1 SGHTA, CDR2 FQGTGA.

The chain recombines TRBV5-5 with TRBJ2-1; D not resolved. The CDR3 length is 12 residues. Germline values: CDR1 SGHKS, CDR2 YYEKEE (reference sequence). V lost 4 bases and J 10 bases, leaving 12 bases between the germline ends. Here the CDR3 reads CASSGIVGEQFF. The CDR3 DNA reads as TGTGCCAGCAGCGGGATAGTGGGCGAGCAGTTCTTC.

The rearrangement joins TRBV10-1 to TRBJ2-1; TRBD1 aligns across 11 bases. The junction had 6 bases not matched to a gene; V was cut back by 6 bases and J by 5 bases. Per the germline V gene, CDR1 is WNHNN and CDR2 is SYGVQD (reference sequence). This CDR3 is 15 amino acids long. CDR3 in amino acids: CASSKPGQGDNEQFF. The CDR3 coding sequence is TGCGCCAGCAGCAAACCGGGACAGGGGGACAATGAGCAGTTCTTC.

This clonotype has ten or more counts. The chain carries TRBV12-3 or TRBV12-4 and TRBJ2-3; D call uncertain. This CDR3 has 12 residues. V dropped 3 bases and J dropped 5 bases, with 6 bases sitting between them. The CDR3 here is CASSFSVDTQYF. The CDR3, as DNA: TGTGCCAGCAGTTTTTCGGTAGATACGCAGTATTTT.

This chain uses TRBV5-6 with TRBJ1-2; D is perhaps TRBD1 (6 bases). CDR3 size: 15 residues. Germline CDR1 and CDR2: SGHDT and YYEEEE. V was shortened by 7 bases and J by 2 bases, with 18 bases between the two germline ends. The chain's CDR3 is CASAAGTPRNYGYTF. The DNA for the CDR3 is TGTGCCAGCGCCGCCGGGACACCGAGAAACTATGGCTACACCTTC.